The clone carrying this T cell receptor beta chain was counted once. What it recognizes is unknown. The sample's treatment: 15 to 20 received Ad26.COV2.S at low or high dose, single or two shots; 5 received placebo; per-sample allocation not given. Day 63 following the first vaccine or placebo injection was when the samples were taken. Adults aged 18-55 years in Boston included the donor. The sample comes from a study of Ad26.COV2.S vaccination and SARS-CoV-2 variants. Study-wide context: Donor got 5x10^10 or 1x10^11 viral particles of Ad26.COV2.S. Notes on the study in general: Relative to placebo recipients, vaccine recipients exhibited elevated spike-specific TCR breadth. Vaccinated and placebo-treated recipients had similar non-spike TCR breadth.

Only in-frame clones appear in the TCRdb table, and some are missing; sequencing was by immunoSEQ multiplex PCR. The table lists hundreds of thousands of clones, roughly 90% of them singletons, with about 1.5% in the top ten. Sequencing used peripheral blood, obtained in a trial of Ad26.COV2.S vaccine versus placebo. The TCR sequence derives from a person aged 18-65 years who received the Ad26.COV2.S COVID-19 vaccine or a placebo.

The CDR3, as DNA: TGTGCCAGCCATCCTGGCTACAATGAGCAGTTCTTC. It is translated as CASHPGYNEQFF. The chain recombines TRBV7-9 with TRBJ2-1, with D unresolved. Per germline, CDR1 SEHNR and CDR2 FQNEAQ (reference sequence). V was clipped by 8 bases and J by 3 bases, with 8 bases between them. The CDR3 consists of 12 residues.